These 20 T cell receptor beta chains were all obtained from the same sample, sequenced in a study of cytotoxic CD8 clonotypes in ibrutinib-treated CLL. Assay used: immunoSEQ multiplex PCR; TCRdb lists only in-frame clones, some missing. The table records about 40,000 clones, 55% to 75% of them present only once. The input for sequencing was PBMCs, taken at disease progression, from a patient treated with ibrutinib. The receptor source for this set is a human donor with chronic lymphocytic leukemia.

The rearrangement uses TRBV2 and TRBJ1-1; D gene uncertain. The CDR3 extends over 13 amino acids. V gave up 5 bases and J gave up 2 bases, with 9 bases separating them. Germline V gives CDR1 SNHLY, CDR2 FYNNEI. The CDR3 DNA is TGTGCCAGCAGTAAGGGAGAAAACACTGAAGCTTTCTTT. It translates to CASSKGENTEAFF. Filled out from reference TRBV2 and TRBJ1-1, the complete variable domain reads EPEVTQTPSHQVTQMGQEVILRCVPISNHLYFYWYRQILGQKVEFLVSFYNNEISEKSEIFDDQFSVERPDGSNFTLKIRSTKLEDSAMYFCASSKGENTEAFFGQGTRLTVV.

This chain links TRBV28 with TRBJ1-1, with 9 bases fitting TRBD1. Germline CDR1 MDHEN, CDR2 SYDVKM. Unmatched junction bases numbered 15, after V lost 8 bases and J lost 11 bases. CDR3 size: 14 residues. CDR3 DNA: TGTGCCAGCGCCCCCGGGACAGGGAGTTTTGGGGCTTTCTTT. Translation gives CASAPGTGSFGAFF.

The chain employs TRBV5-1 and TRBJ2-7, with 8 positions matching TRBD2. Germline loops: CDR1 SGHRS, CDR2 YFSETQ. V was clipped by 2 bases and J by 7 bases; unmatched bases: 14. The CDR3 has 16 amino acids. The CDR3 nucleotides read TGCGCCAGCAGCTTAGCGTCCCAGCGGGAGTCAGTGGAGCAGTACTTC. As protein: CASSLASQRESVEQYF.

The chain couples TRBV5-1 to TRBJ1-4; 7 bases align to TRBD1. The CDR3 length is 14 residues. V lost 4 bases to trimming and J lost 7 bases; unmatched junction nucleotides: 7. Looked up from germline, CDR1 is SGHRS and CDR2 is YFSETQ. CDR3 in DNA: TGCGCCAGCAGCGCCGGGACAGCAATTGAAAAACTGTTTTTT. Protein: CASSAGTAIEKLFF.

This clone has just a few counts. The V call is TRBV2, the J call TRBJ2-5; the D gene is possibly TRBD2 (5 bases). V lost 8 bases and J 2 bases, leaving 18 bases between the germline ends. The CDR3 is 15 amino acids. Germline V gene data show CDR1 as SNHLY and CDR2 as FYNNEI. CDR3 nucleotide sequence: TGTGCCAGCCGGTGGACTGCGATAAATCAAGAGACCCAGTACTTC. This translates into CASRWTAINQETQYF.

This clone was counted between two and nine times. V is TRBV7-6 and J is TRBJ2-7; possible D gene TRBD2, 6 bases. V was pared by 4 bases and J by 2 bases, with 12 bases between. This CDR3 has 14 amino acids. Germline CDR1 and CDR2: SGHVS and FNYEAQ. The CDR3 DNA is TGTGCCAGCAGCTCCCGGGACTCCACCTACGAGCAGTACTTC. It codes for CASSSRDSTYEQYF.

This clone has just a few counts. Additional DNA sequences in this sample encode the identical CDR3. The chain joins TRBV10-2 to TRBJ2-7, with D hard to call. The CDR3 has 11 amino acids. V was shortened by 3 bases and J by 4 bases, with 4 bases between the two germline ends. CDR1 is WSHSY and CDR2 is SAAADI in the germline V gene. The CDR3 DNA follows: TGCGCCAGCAGTGACAGGTACGAGCAGTACTTC. It is translated as CASSDRYEQYF.

The chain is built from TRBV7-9 and TRBJ2-3; 14 bases are a match to TRBD2. This CDR3 comprises 19 residues. Per germline, CDR1 SEHNR and CDR2 FQNEAQ (reference sequence). V was clipped by 5 bases and J by 0 bases; unmatched bases: 10. CDR3 nucleotide sequence: TGTGCCAGCAGCCTTATCGGACTAGCGGGAGGCCGCAGCACAGATACGCAGTATTTT. It translates to CASSLIGLAGGRSTDTQYF.

There are a few counts of this clone. This chain joins TRBV29-1 and TRBJ2-1, with D possibly being TRBD1 (5 bases). Trimming removed 7 bases from V and 4 bases from J, with 8 bases in between. Germline CDR1 SQVTM, CDR2 ANQGSEA. The CDR3 is 11 amino acids. The CDR3 here is CSGNRYNEQFF. The DNA of the CDR3 is TGCAGCGGCAACAGGTACAATGAGCAGTTCTTC.

In its sample, this clone ranks as medium-sized. The V and J genes are TRBV7-9 and TRBJ1-2; D is perhaps TRBD1 (6 bases). In germline, CDR1 is SEHNR, CDR2 FQNEAQ (reference sequence). The CDR3 extends over 15 amino acids. V was trimmed by 4 bases and J by 7 bases, leaving 19 bases between them. The CDR3 sequence is CASSSIDRTMRGYTF. CDR3 sequence (DNA): TGTGCCAGCAGCTCGATTGACAGGACAATGCGTGGCTACACCTTC.

V and J are TRBV7-9 and TRBJ1-4, with 7 bases lining up with TRBD1. The ends lost 5 bases at V and 5 bases at J; junction bases unmatched: 8. Germline V gene data show CDR1 as SEHNR and CDR2 as FQNEAQ (reference sequence). The CDR3 contains 15 residues. The CDR3 spells CASSPGTASNEKLFF. DNA for the CDR3: TGTGCCAGCAGCCCCGGGACAGCTTCCAATGAAAAACTGTTTTTT.

V usage is TRBV10-1 and J usage is TRBJ2-7, with D uncertain. The CDR3 totals 14 residues. Germline V gene lookup returns CDR1 WNHNN and CDR2 SYGVQD (reference sequence). Trimming removed 5 bases from V and 6 bases from J, with 17 bases in between. Here the CDR3 reads CASSTDPLNPEQYF. CDR3 in DNA: TGCGCCAGCAGTACCGACCCCTTGAATCCCGAGCAGTACTTC.

In its sample, this clone was seen a few times. The rearrangement joins TRBV10-1 to TRBJ2-1; D unclear. The CDR3 spans 15 residues. V gave up 5 bases and J gave up 0 bases, with 11 bases separating them. Germline V lookup: CDR1 WNHNN, CDR2 SYGVQD (reference sequence). The CDR3 here is CASSSSWSSYNEQFF. In DNA, the CDR3 is TGCGCCAGCAGTTCATCGTGGAGCTCCTACAATGAGCAGTTCTTC.

About this clone itself: Other DNA sequences in this specimen translate into the identical CDR3. The chain carries TRBV10-1 and TRBJ1-2; a possible D gene is TRBD1 (5 bases). From germline, CDR1 is WNHNN and CDR2 SYGVQD (reference sequence). V lost 2 bases and J lost 5, with 9 bases in between. The length of the CDR3 is 13 residues. The CDR3: CASSEDSNYGYTF. CDR3 nucleotide sequence: TGCGCCAGCAGTGAGGACAGCAATTATGGCTACACCTTC.

V and J are TRBV14 and TRBJ2-7; TRBD2 is a possible D gene (5 bases). CDR3 size: 14 residues. Germline CDR1 reads SGHDN; CDR2 reads FVKESK. V shed 1 base and J shed 6 bases, with 13 bases lying between them. The CDR3 loop reads CASSQGWGVGEQYF. The CDR3 DNA sequence: TGTGCCAGCAGCCAAGGATGGGGAGTGGGCGAGCAGTACTTC.

The chain recombines TRBV5-1 with TRBJ2-5; TRBD1 matches at 12 bases. V lost 4 bases and J lost 4; bases outside the gene matches: 8. The CDR3 has 16 residues. The germline V gene has CDR1 SGHRS and CDR2 YFSETQ. CDR3 coding DNA: TGCGCCAGCAGCCGAACCGGGACAGGGGGCAGAGAGACCCAGTACTTC. It codes for CASSRTGTGGRETQYF.

The V and J genes are TRBV10-1 and TRBJ2-7, with TRBD2 identical over 12 bases. The CDR3 loop spans 15 amino acids. J gave up 2 bases and V 6 bases, and 5 bases lay outside the gene matches. Germline CDR1 and CDR2: WNHNN and SYGVQD (reference sequence). The CDR3 sequence is CASSRGLAGTYEQYF. As DNA, the CDR3 is TGCGCCAGCAGCCGAGGACTAGCGGGGACCTACGAGCAGTACTTC.

This chain connects TRBV7-9 to TRBJ1-1; no reliable D call. With 1 base removed from V and 4 bases from J, the gap between germline ends came to 7 bases. Germline V lookup: CDR1 SEHNR, CDR2 FQNEAQ (reference sequence). The CDR3 sequence is 13 residues long. CDR3 sequence reads: CASSLDVGTEAFF. The CDR3 DNA reads as TGTGCCAGCAGCTTAGACGTCGGCACTGAAGCTTTCTTT.

This chain uses TRBV6-6 with TRBJ2-1; the D is unclear. From germline, CDR1 is MNHNY and CDR2 SVGAGI (reference sequence). This CDR3 has 11 residues. The ends were cut back, 6 bases at V and 6 bases at J, with 6 bases in the middle. CDR3 loop: CASSPSNEQFF. CDR3 bases: TGTGCCAGCAGCCCTTCCAATGAGCAGTTCTTC.

The rearrangement joins TRBV5-8 to TRBJ2-2; D is possibly TRBD1 or TRBD2 (5 bases each). From germline, CDR1 is SGHTS and CDR2 YDEGEE. V shed 4 bases and J shed 8 bases, with 24 bases lying between them. CDR3 length equals 17 residues. CDR3 region: CASSATPGTGIAGELFF. The CDR3 nucleotides are TGTGCCAGCAGCGCAACTCCCGGGACCGGAATTGCGGGGGAGCTGTTTTTT.